This passage covers 18 T cell receptor beta chains from one sample sequenced in a study of blood T cell repertoires in COVID-19. Data came from immunoSEQ multiplex PCR; TCRdb stores just in-frame clones and leaves some out. The sample carries about 190,000 clones, around four fifths recorded once. Sequencing input: peripheral blood. Receptor source: a woman between 65 and 79 years old with active or convalescent COVID-19.

The chain links TRBV2 to TRBJ2-7; 7 bases are a match to TRBD1. Germline CDR1 is SNHLY and CDR2 is FYNNEI. J gave up 6 bases and V 8 bases, and 10 bases lay outside the gene matches. The CDR3 covers 13 residues. CDR3 residues: CASRASGTVEQYF. Here the CDR3 DNA reads TGTGCCAGCCGCGCCTCCGGGACAGTCGAGCAGTACTTC.

The V and J genes are TRBV4-1 and TRBJ2-3; 10 positions agree with TRBD2. Trimming cost V 3 bases and J 3 bases; bases outside gene matches: 6. The length of the CDR3 is 16 residues. Germline CDR1 reads MGHRA; CDR2 reads YSYEKL. The CDR3 is CASSQDLAGDTDTQYF. In nucleotides, the CDR3 is TGCGCCAGCAGCCAGGATCTAGCGGGAGATACAGATACGCAGTATTTT.

V is TRBV12-3 or TRBV12-4 and J is TRBJ2-3; 10 bases map to TRBD2. The CDR3 is 13 amino acids. The ends lost 6 bases at V and 4 bases at J; junction bases unmatched: 1. The CDR3 spells CASRLAGPDTQYF. In DNA form, the CDR3 reads TGTGCCAGCAGACTAGCGGGACCAGATACGCAGTATTTT.

This chain uses TRBV6-6 with TRBJ2-3; D call uncertain. CDR3 length: 15 amino acids. Deletions cut 0 bases from V and 2 bases from J, with 9 bases between. Germline CDR1 reads MNHNY; CDR2 reads SVGAGI (reference sequence). The CDR3 region is CASSYSAGTTDTQYF. The DNA of the CDR3 is TGTGCCAGCAGTTACTCGGCTGGCACCACAGATACGCAGTATTTT.

The chain employs TRBV24-1 and TRBJ1-2; 7 bases map to TRBD1. CDR3 length equals 15 residues. Germline V lookup: CDR1 KGHDR, CDR2 SFDVKD. The J segment lost 4 bases and the V segment lost 5 bases, leaving 9 bases of the junction unmatched. DNA of the CDR3: TGTGCCACCAGTGGGGGGCCACAGGGGATCTATGGCTACACCTTC. It specifies CATSGGPQGIYGYTF.

The CDR3 is CASSIRADKNQPQHF. In DNA form, the CDR3 reads TGTGCCAGTAGTATCAGGGCAGACAAAAATCAGCCCCAGCATTTT. This chain joins TRBV19 and TRBJ1-5, with TRBD1 as a possible D gene (5 bases). CDR1 LNHDA and CDR2 SQIVND come from the germline V gene (reference sequence). Trimming took off 3 bases at V and 4 bases at J, with 13 bases between the two ends. The CDR3 length is 15 residues.

The rearrangement joins TRBV5-6 to TRBJ1-1; D gene uncertain. There are 12 residues in the CDR3. Deletions cut 6 bases from V and 8 bases from J, with 14 bases between. Germline V CDR1 and CDR2: SGHDT, YYEEEE. This CDR3 reads CASTLNGAEAFF. In DNA, the CDR3 is TGTGCCAGCACCCTGAATGGAGCCGAAGCTTTCTTT.

This chain uses TRBV7-2 with TRBJ1-1, with 11 nucleotides matching TRBD1. The V and J ends lost 6 bases and 0 bases, in that order; junction bases with no gene match: 6. From germline, CDR1 is SGHTA and CDR2 FQGNSA. The CDR3 covers 16 residues. CDR3 nucleotides: TGTGCCAGCAGTCTGGACAGGGGGCGGTTGAACACTGAAGCTTTCTTT. As protein: CASSLDRGRLNTEAFF.

The genes are TRBV6-6 and TRBJ2-5; perhaps TRBD2 as D (5 bases). CDR3 size: 14 residues. Between the trimmed V and J ends, which lost 6 bases and 7 bases, there was a span of 18 bases. Germline-derived CDR1 and CDR2 are MNHNY and SVGAGI (reference sequence). The CDR3 coding sequence is TGTGCCAGCAGCCAACCCGAGGGCGCTGCGACCCAGTACTTC. Its protein product is CASSQPEGAATQYF.

V gene TRBV30 combines with J gene TRBJ1-2, with TRBD1 identical over 8 bases. This CDR3 spans 14 amino acids. J gave up 3 bases and V 4 bases, and 7 bases lay outside the gene matches. Germline loops: CDR1 GTSNPN, CDR2 SVGIG (reference sequence). CDR3 coding DNA: TGTGCCTGGACAGCTTTGACAGGGGACTATGGCTACACCTTC. Translation gives CAWTALTGDYGYTF.

The rearrangement joins TRBV18 to TRBJ2-3, with 9 positions matching TRBD1. CDR1 and CDR2 from the germline V gene are KGHSH and LQKENI. The CDR3 sequence is 14 residues long. Germline trimming cut 4 bases from V and 5 bases from J; bases unmatched to any gene: 4. In DNA form, the CDR3 reads TGTGCCAGCTCACGGGGGACAGGGAAAGATACGCAGTATTTT. Protein sequence: CASSRGTGKDTQYF.

V is TRBV15 and J is TRBJ2-7; TRBD1 agrees at 7 bases. CDR1 is LNHNV, CDR2 YYDKDF, per germline (reference sequence). V gave up 2 bases and J gave up 1 base; unmatched junction bases: 5. The CDR3 runs 15 residues. The chain's CDR3 is CATSRTLTGSYEQYF. DNA for the CDR3: TGTGCCACCAGCAGAACCCTGACAGGGTCCTACGAGCAGTACTTC.

The chain recombines TRBV12-3 or TRBV12-4 with TRBJ1-2, with a weak D call TRBD1 (5 bases). The V gene lost 6 bases and the J gene lost 8 bases, with 13 bases spanning the gap. This CDR3 has 12 residues. The CDR3 region is CASRIGGGGYTF. The DNA for the CDR3 is TGTGCCAGCAGGATCGGGGGAGGCGGCTACACCTTC.

The chain joins TRBV15 to TRBJ2-7; 13 bases line up with TRBD2. The V gene end was trimmed by 0 bases and the J gene end by 6 bases; junction bases not matched to a gene: 5. CDR1 LNHNV and CDR2 YYDKDF come from the germline V gene (reference sequence). CDR3 size: 16 residues. DNA for the CDR3: TGTGCCACCAGCAGAGATCGCCGACTAGCGGGAGGCGAGCAGTACTTC. Its protein is CATSRDRRLAGGEQYF. Combining the CDR3 with reference TRBV15 and TRBJ2-7 gives the whole variable domain DAMVIQNPRYQVTQFGKPVTLSCSQTLNHNVMYWYQQKSSQAPKLLFHYYDKDFNNEADTPDNFQSRRPNTSFCFLDIRSPGLGDTAMYLCATSRDRRLAGGEQYFGPGTRLTVT.

This clone has only one observation. CDR3 loop: CASSPGYNQPQHF. The CDR3 nucleotides are TGTGCCAGCAGCCCAGGTTACAATCAGCCCCAGCATTTT. The chain combines TRBV12-3 or TRBV12-4 with TRBJ1-5; D is unresolved. Trimming took 6 bases from V and 3 from J, leaving 9 bases between them. CDR3 length: 13 residues.

The chain has TRBV6-6 and TRBJ2-2, with 11 nucleotides matching TRBD2. The germline V gene encodes CDR1 MNHNY and CDR2 SVGAGI (reference sequence). CDR3 length: 15 amino acids. J was trimmed by 7 bases and V by 5 bases; bases with no gene match: 6. In DNA form, the CDR3 reads TGTGCCAGCAGTACTAGCGGGAGCAAAGGCGGGGAGCTGTTTTTT. Its translation: CASSTSGSKGGELFF.

The V and J genes are TRBV19 and TRBJ2-5, with D maybe TRBD1 (6 bases). V shed 5 bases and J shed 1 base, with 11 bases lying between them. The CDR3 is made up of 14 amino acids. CDR1 is LNHDA and CDR2 is SQIVND in the germline V gene (reference sequence). CDR3 residues: CASSPQTGQETQYF. CDR3 coding DNA: TGTGCCAGTAGTCCGCAGACAGGCCAAGAGACCCAGTACTTC.

The J gene is TRBJ2-2, the V gene TRBV7-3; D might be TRBD1 (5 bases). V lost 4 bases, J lost 3 bases, and 9 bases lay in between. The CDR3 covers 14 residues. CDR1 and CDR2 (germline): SGHTA, FQGTGA. CDR3 region: CASSSGHYTGELFF. CDR3 DNA sequence: TGTGCCAGCAGCTCCGGACACTACACCGGGGAGCTGTTTTTT.